Each of the 20 T cell receptor beta chains below was sequenced from the same sample in a study of T-cell reconstitution after alpha-beta-depleted transplantation in children. During its preparation, the TCRbeta library received unique molecular identifiers. TCRdb re-analysed the PCR reads in MiXCR, keeping a single row per CDR3 protein. The sample lists hundreds of thousands of distinct CDR3 sequences, less than 15% occurring once. The source was PBMCs, collected before TCRalphabeta/CD19-depleted stem cell transplant. The source of these receptors is a girl aged 2-10 years with congenital amegakaryocytic thrombocytopenia, due to receive a stem cell transplant.

There are a few counts of this clonotype. The chain uses TRBV11-1 and TRBJ2-1, with D perhaps matching TRBD1 (5 bases). This CDR3 has 13 amino acids. CDR1 and CDR2 (germline): SGHAT, FQDESV (reference sequence). The ends were cut back, 5 bases at V and 5 bases at J, with 10 bases in the middle. CDR3 protein: CASSHDSNNEQFF. For the CDR3, the DNA is TGTGCCAGCAGCCACGACAGTAACAATGAGCAGTTCTTC.

This clonotype has a count of ten or more. This chain joins TRBV25-1 and TRBJ2-2, with unresolved D. The CDR3 extends over 12 amino acids. The germline gives CDR1 MGHDK, CDR2 SYGVNS. V was clipped by 2 bases and J by 6 bases, with 4 bases between them. This CDR3 reads CASSEGAGELFF. In nucleotides, the CDR3 is TGTGCCAGCAGTGAAGGGGCCGGGGAGCTGTTTTTT.

Many counts were recorded for this clonotype. The CDR3 bases are TGCAGTGCCCGGCGGGGGTTAGACTTTACCACCAATGAGCAGTTCTTC. This gives the protein CSARRGLDFTTNEQFF. The chain is built from TRBV20-1 and TRBJ2-1; TRBD2 aligns across 7 bases. CDR3 size: 16 residues. The germline V gene encodes CDR1 DFQATT and CDR2 SNEGSKA (reference sequence). V shed 6 bases, J shed 6 bases, and the junction held 17 bases outside the gene matches.

There are many counts of this clonotype. The CDR3 DNA follows: TGTGCCAGCAGCACCTACAGGGATAGCTACAATGAGCAGTTCTTC. This gives the protein CASSTYRDSYNEQFF. The V call is TRBV11-2, the J call TRBJ2-1, with D perhaps matching TRBD1 (6 bases). Germline CDR1 is SGHAT and CDR2 is FQNNGV. V was shortened by 5 bases and J by 3 bases, with 14 bases between the two germline ends. The CDR3 is made up of 15 amino acids. The complete variable domain, with remaining parts taken from reference TRBV11-2 and TRBJ2-1, reads EAGVAQSPRYKIIEKRQSVAFWCNPISGHATLYWYQQILGQGPKLLIQFQNNGVVDDSQLPKDRFSAERLKGVDSTLKIQPAKLEDSAVYLCASSTYRDSYNEQFFGPGTRLTVL.

The V and J genes are TRBV20-1 and TRBJ2-1; tentatively, D is TRBD2 (6 bases). Germline loops: CDR1 DFQATT, CDR2 SNEGSKA (reference sequence). There are 15 residues in the CDR3. With 5 bases removed from V and 7 bases from J, the gap between germline ends came to 21 bases. The CDR3 bases are TGCAGTGCTGATCCGGGACTGGGGGAGGAGAATGAGCAGTTCTTC. Translation gives CSADPGLGEENEQFF.

This clonotype was observed many times. The genes are TRBV20-1 and TRBJ2-2, with D possibly being TRBD1 or TRBD2 (5 bases each). Germline assignment: CDR1 DFQATT and CDR2 SNEGSKA (reference sequence). The length of the CDR3 is 14 residues. Between the trimmed V and J ends, which lost 2 bases and 3 bases, there was a span of 10 bases. The CDR3 sequence is CSARQGGYTGELFF. In nucleotides, the CDR3 is TGCAGTGCTAGACAGGGCGGGTACACCGGGGAGCTGTTTTTT.

Many counts were recorded for this clonotype. This chain joins TRBV10-3 and TRBJ2-7; D is possibly TRBD1 or TRBD2 (5 bases each). Germline V gene data show CDR1 as ENHRY and CDR2 as SYGVKD. Trimming pared 8 bases from V and 1 base from J, leaving 9 bases between. CDR3 size: 12 residues. The CDR3 here is CAIRDVSYEQYF. The CDR3 DNA follows: TGTGCCATCCGGGACGTATCCTACGAGCAGTACTTC.

This clonotype showed up just a few times. The rearrangement uses TRBV7-2 and TRBJ2-1; 7 nucleotides align to TRBD2. The V segment lost 2 bases and the J segment 6 bases; nucleotides outside the gene matches: 4. The CDR3 spans 14 residues. CDR1 is SGHTA, CDR2 FQGNSA, per germline. Here the CDR3 DNA reads TGTGCCAGCAGCTTAATGGTAGCGGGCAATGAGCAGTTCTTC. This codes for CASSLMVAGNEQFF.

This clonotype appeared many times. This rearrangement joins TRBV29-1 to TRBJ2-2, with unresolved D. Germline V gene lookup returns CDR1 SQVTM and CDR2 ANQGSEA. The CDR3 is 12 residues long. Trimming pared 4 bases from V and 4 bases from J, leaving 7 bases between. CDR3 sequence (DNA): TGCAGCGTTGTACTGGGCACCGGGGAGCTGTTTTTT. This translates into CSVVLGTGELFF.

The table lists this clonotype with a count of one. One end of the junction fails to match germline, which may point to a read error. The chain has TRBV6-5 and TRBJ1-1, with no clear D. The CDR3 has 18 amino acids. Per the germline V gene, CDR1 is MNHEY and CDR2 is SVGAGI. CDR3 nucleotide sequence: TGTCCCAGCAGTTACTCGAAGTCGGGTTCCTTCCCGAACACTGAAGCTTTCTTT. Protein: CPSSYSKSGSFPNTEAFF.

This clonotype was counted ten times or more. The rearrangement joins TRBV5-1 to TRBJ2-7; D remains ambiguous. The CDR3 spans 13 residues. Germline CDR1 and CDR2: SGHRS and YFSETQ. Trimming took 2 bases from V and 3 from J, leaving 9 bases between them. CDR3 sequence (DNA): TGCGCCAGCAGCTTCTCCAAATTCTACGAGCAGTACTTC. As protein: CASSFSKFYEQYF.

Many counts were recorded for this clonotype. The chain carries TRBV6-2 or TRBV6-3 and TRBJ1-5; D ambiguous. Trimming left V 2 bases short and J 7 bases short, with 15 bases between. The CDR3 has 15 residues. The germline V gene encodes CDR1 MNHEY and CDR2 SVGEGT. CDR3 DNA: TGTGCCAGCAGTTACCTACTCAGAGGGAGCCAGCCCCAGCATTTT. It specifies CASSYLLRGSQPQHF.

This chain connects TRBV29-1 to TRBJ2-5; D is ambiguous. Trimming shortened V by 4 bases and J by 4 bases, and 10 bases separated the two germline ends. The CDR3 spans 12 residues. Per the germline V gene, CDR1 is SQVTM and CDR2 is ANQGSEA. Here the CDR3 DNA reads TGCAGCGTTGTTCCAGGCCCAGAGACCCAGTACTTC. This translates into CSVVPGPETQYF.

In regard to this clonotype: A single base separates this from a much larger clone, so it may be a read error. The gene calls are TRBV5-1 and TRBJ2-7; D not certain. Germline V gene data show CDR1 as SGHRS and CDR2 as YFSETQ. This CDR3 is built from 15 residues. For the CDR3, the DNA is TGCGCCAGCAGCTCCTCCGGGTGGGGTATCCACGAGCAGCACTTC. Translation gives CASSSSGWGIHEQHF.

In its sample, this clonotype was seen many times. The gene calls are TRBV5-5 and TRBJ2-7; 8 bases fit TRBD2. Per germline, CDR1 SGHKS and CDR2 YYEKEE (reference sequence). CDR3 length equals 15 residues. V shed 6 bases, J shed 1 base, and the junction held 9 bases outside the gene matches. Here the CDR3 DNA reads TGTGCCAGCAATGAGGAACTAGCGGTATCCTACGAGCAGTACTTC. Its protein is CASNEELAVSYEQYF.

About this clonotype itself: A much larger clone lies one base from this, so it may be a read error. This chain joins TRBV7-9 and TRBJ2-1; 8 bases agree with TRBD2. This CDR3 is 17 amino acids long. Germline V gene data show CDR1 as SEHNR and CDR2 as FQNEAQ (reference sequence). J gave up 10 bases and V 4 bases, and 18 bases lay outside the gene matches. The CDR3 protein is CASSSQMTGTRRQEQFF. The CDR3 DNA sequence: TGTGCCAGCAGCTCCCAGATGACCGGGACTAGACGTCAGGAGCAGTTCTTC.

Notes on this clonotype: A much larger clone is a single base away; this may be a read error. CDR3 region: CASSQALAGDNEQFF. CDR3 sequence (DNA): TGCGCCAGCAGCCAAGCACTAGCGGGAGACAATGAGCAGTTCTTC. The chain has TRBV4-1 and TRBJ2-1; 11 nucleotides agree with TRBD2. The CDR3 consists of 15 residues. Germline CDR1 MGHRA, CDR2 YSYEKL. V was clipped by 1 base and J by 5 bases; unmatched bases: 1.

This clonotype has ten or more counts. The V and J genes are TRBV20-1 and TRBJ1-1; a weak D match, TRBD1 (5 bases). The CDR3 is 17 residues long. The V gene lost 6 bases and the J gene lost 1 base, with 24 bases spanning the gap. CDR1 and CDR2 (germline): DFQATT, SNEGSKA (reference sequence). The CDR3 spells CSAVGRGDPLWNTEAFF. The CDR3 region has the DNA TGCAGTGCAGTGGGACGGGGGGACCCACTGTGGAACACTGAAGCTTTCTTT.

This clonotype was observed at least ten times. This chain links TRBV28 with TRBJ2-3, with 7 bases that match TRBD2. Germline V gene data show CDR1 as MDHEN and CDR2 as SYDVKM. CDR3 size: 14 residues. J lost 4 bases, V lost 8 bases, and 9 bases had no gene match. The CDR3 sequence is CASLGLVLADTQYF. The CDR3 coding sequence is TGTGCCAGCCTCGGACTAGTTTTGGCAGATACGCAGTATTTT.

This clonotype was seen at least ten times. The V call is TRBV28, the J call TRBJ2-1; TRBD2 matches 11 bases. Germline loops: CDR1 MDHEN, CDR2 SYDVKM. Trimming at V came to 6 bases and at J to 4 bases, leaving 8 bases not matched to a gene. The CDR3 extends over 16 amino acids. DNA for the CDR3: TGTGCCAGCAGGTACTTTACTAGCGGGAGTTACAATGAGCAGTTCTTC. Translating it yields CASRYFTSGSYNEQFF.